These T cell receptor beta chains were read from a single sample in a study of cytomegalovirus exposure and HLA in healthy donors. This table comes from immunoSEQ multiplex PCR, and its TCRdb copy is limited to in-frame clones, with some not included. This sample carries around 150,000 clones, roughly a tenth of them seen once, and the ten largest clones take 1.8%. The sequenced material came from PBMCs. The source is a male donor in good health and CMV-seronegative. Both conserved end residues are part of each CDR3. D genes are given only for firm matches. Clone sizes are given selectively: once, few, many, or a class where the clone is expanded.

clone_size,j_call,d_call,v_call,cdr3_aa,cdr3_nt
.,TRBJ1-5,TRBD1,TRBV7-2,CASSSQGASNQPQHF,TGTGCCAGCAGCTCACAGGGGGCAAGCAATCAGCCCCAGCATTTT
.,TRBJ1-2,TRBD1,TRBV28,CASSAPGTGGAGDYTF,TGTGCCAGCAGTGCGCCCGGGACAGGGGGTGCCGGGGACTACACCTTC
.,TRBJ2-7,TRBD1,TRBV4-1,CASSQDNRGLYEQYF,TGCGCCAGCAGCCAAGATAACAGGGGTCTCTACGAGCAGTACTTC
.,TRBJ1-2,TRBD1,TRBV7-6,CASSSGGTAANYGYTF,TGTGCCAGCAGCTCAGGGGGGACAGCAGCTAACTATGGCTACACCTTC
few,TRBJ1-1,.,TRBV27,CASSLLTGVSTEAFF,TGTGCCAGCAGTTTATTGACAGGCGTGAGTACTGAAGCTTTCTTT
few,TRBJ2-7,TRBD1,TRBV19,CASSNSGGQVTYEQYF,TGTGCCAGTAGTAACTCAGGGGGTCAAGTGACCTACGAGCAGTACTTC
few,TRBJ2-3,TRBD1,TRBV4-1,CASSQGPGQGKDTQYF,TGCGCCAGCAGCCAGGGACCGGGACAGGGCAAGGATACGCAGTATTTT
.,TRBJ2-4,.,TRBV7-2,CASSFTGKNIQYF,TGTGCCAGCAGCTTCACCGGGAAAAACATTCAGTACTTC
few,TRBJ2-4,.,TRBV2,CASSVDSQNIQYF,TGTGCCAGCAGTGTGGACAGCCAAAACATTCAGTACTTC
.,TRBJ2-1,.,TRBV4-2,CASSGDLTYNEQFF,TGTGCCAGCAGTGGGGACTTAACCTACAATGAGCAGTTCTTC
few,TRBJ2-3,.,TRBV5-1,CASSLGATDTQYF,TGCGCCAGCAGCTTGGGGGCCACAGATACGCAGTATTTT
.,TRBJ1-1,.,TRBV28,CASSLVLDEAFF,TGTGCCAGCAGTTTAGTATTAGATGAGGCTTTCTTT
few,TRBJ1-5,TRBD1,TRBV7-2,CASSWGTGDYQPQHF,TGTGCCAGCAGCTGGGGGACAGGGGATTATCAGCCCCAGCATTTT
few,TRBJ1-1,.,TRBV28,CASTLGQGSTEAFF,TGTGCCAGCACCCTAGGGCAGGGATCAACTGAAGCTTTCTTT
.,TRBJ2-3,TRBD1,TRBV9,CASSVMGQGASYTQYF,TGTGCCAGCAGCGTGATGGGACAGGGGGCCTCTTATACGCAGTATTTT
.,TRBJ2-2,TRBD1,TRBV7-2,CASSFRRDRNTGELFF,TGTGCCAGCAGCTTTCGCCGGGACAGGAACACCGGGGAGCTGTTTTTT
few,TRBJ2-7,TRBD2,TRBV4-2,CASSQDGREGEQYF,TGTGCCAGCAGCCAAGATGGGCGGGAGGGCGAGCAGTACTTC
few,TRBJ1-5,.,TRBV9,CASSVREYGQPQHF,TGTGCCAGCAGCGTACGGGAGTATGGACAGCCCCAGCATTTT
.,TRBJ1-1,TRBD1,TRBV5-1,CASSFSGQGAFF,TGCGCCAGCAGCTTTTCGGGACAGGGAGCTTTCTTT
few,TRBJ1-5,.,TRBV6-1,CASSGLREIGQPQHF,TGTGCCAGCAGTGGTCTGAGGGAAATTGGTCAGCCCCAGCATTTT
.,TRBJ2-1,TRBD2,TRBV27,CASSQQTSGIGNEQFF,TGTGCCAGCAGTCAACAGACTAGCGGGATCGGGAATGAGCAGTTCTTC
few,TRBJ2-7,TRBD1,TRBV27,CASGESFTTGKFGQYF,TGTGCCAGCGGGGAATCCTTTACGACAGGGAAGTTTGGGCAGTACTTC
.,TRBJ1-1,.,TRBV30,CAWRGPGGYTEAFF,TGTGCCTGGAGAGGTCCCGGGGGGTACACTGAAGCTTTCTTT